The next 17 T cell receptor beta chains were all read from a single sample in a study of tumor and adjacent non-tumor tissue in lung cancer. Three rounds of nested PCR, following a modified ARM-PCR protocol, produced the TCRbeta library. TCRdb passed the multiplex PCR reads through MiXCR, listing each CDR3 protein once. The table shows roughly 70,000 distinct CDR3 sequences, with approximately 68% occurring only once. The template was RNA from unsorted bulk tissue. More than 3 cm separated this lung sample from the edge of the tumor. Sample: distant non-tumor lung tissue. These TCRs come from a woman aged 45 to 65 with non-small cell lung cancer.

This clonotype was seen only a few times. A read error is possible here, since a much larger clone lies one base away. The chain joins TRBV29-1 to TRBJ2-2; 11 bases are a match to TRBD2. The CDR3 totals 15 residues. The V segment lost 1 base and the J segment 7 bases; nucleotides outside the gene matches: 5. Germline lookup yields CDR1 SQVTM and CDR2 ANQGSEA. The chain's CDR3 is CSVEGLAGGFGELFF. The DNA of the CDR3 is TGCAGCGTTGAAGGTCTAGCGGGAGGATTCGGGGAGCTGTTTTTT.

This clonotype was counted a few times. The V and J genes are TRBV28 and TRBJ2-2; D is unresolved. Germline V gene lookup returns CDR1 MDHEN and CDR2 SYDVKM. Trimming took off 6 bases at V and 5 bases at J, with 13 bases between the two ends. This CDR3 comprises 14 residues. CDR3 DNA: TGTGCCAGCAGCCAATCGGATTATACCGGGGAGCTGTTTTTT. Protein sequence: CASSQSDYTGELFF.

J is TRBJ1-1 and V is TRBV30; D not certain. CDR1 and CDR2 (germline): GTSNPN, SVGIG (reference sequence). The CDR3 is 15 residues long. V lost 1 base and J lost 7, with 19 bases in between. The CDR3 loop is CAWSETRSMSFEAFF. CDR3 in DNA: TGTGCCTGGAGTGAGACCAGAAGCATGAGCTTTGAAGCTTTCTTT.

This clonotype appeared many times. The rearrangement uses TRBV7-9 and TRBJ2-2, with D perhaps matching TRBD1 or TRBD2 (5 bases each). This CDR3 contains 14 residues. CDR1 and CDR2 (germline): SEHNR, FQNEAQ (reference sequence). V gave up 6 bases and J gave up 3 bases, with 11 bases separating them. The CDR3 nucleotides read TGTGCCAGCAGTACCGGGACCGACACCGGGGAGCTGTTTTTT. This gives the protein CASSTGTDTGELFF. The complete variable domain, with remaining parts taken from reference TRBV7-9 and TRBJ2-2, reads DTGVSQNPRHKITKRGQNVTFRCDPISEHNRLYWYRQTLGQGPEFLTYFQNEAQLEKSRLLSDRFSAERPKGSFSTLEIQRTEQGDSAMYLCASSTGTDTGELFFGEGSRLTVL.

Note on this clonotype: One end of the junction varies from germline; a read error may be responsible. This chain connects TRBV29-1 to TRBJ2-7; D tentatively reads TRBD1 or TRBD2 (5 bases each). The V gene's germline CDR1 is SQVTM and CDR2 ANQGSEA. CDR3 length equals 13 residues. DNA of the CDR3: TGCAGCGTCCTTGGGGATGGGACCGTGGAGCAGTACTTT. Amino acid sequence: CSVLGDGTVEQYF.

In its sample, this clonotype was seen many times. V is TRBV29-1 and J is TRBJ2-7, with D maybe TRBD2 (5 bases). Germline lookup yields CDR1 SQVTM and CDR2 ANQGSEA. This CDR3 has 12 residues. V gave up 6 bases and J gave up 0 bases, with 9 bases separating them. CDR3 residues: CSVARDSYEQYF. The DNA of the CDR3 is TGCAGCGTGGCGAGGGACTCCTACGAGCAGTACTTC.

In the case of this clonotype: Its ends do not fully match the called genes, so a read error is possible. The chain recombines TRBV11-2 with TRBJ2-7; 7 positions agree with TRBD2. The CDR3 is 15 residues long. Germline assignment: CDR1 SGHAT and CDR2 FQNNGV. For the CDR3, the DNA is TGTGCCAGCAGTTTCGGGACTATCGGGTACTACGACCAGTACTTC. It specifies CASSFGTIGYYDQYF.

Concerning this clonotype: A much larger clone lies one base from this, so it may be a read error. The V gene is TRBV5-5, the J gene TRBJ2-7; D is ambiguous. The CDR3 runs to 14 residues. Germline V lookup: CDR1 SGHKS, CDR2 YYEKEE (reference sequence). The CDR3 DNA reads TGTGCCAGCAGCTTGGATCTCATCACCTACGAGCAGAACTTC. It is translated as CASSLDLITYEQNF.

On this clonotype: A read error is possible here, since a much larger clone lies one base away. The V call is TRBV11-2, the J call TRBJ2-5; the D call may be TRBD1 or TRBD2 (5 bases each). CDR3 size: 12 residues. The germline V gene encodes CDR1 SGHAT and CDR2 FQNNGV. The V end lost 7 bases, the J end lost 14 bases, and 20 bases lay between the germline ends. Here the CDR3 reads CASIVTGTQEYF. In DNA, the CDR3 is TGTGCCAGCATCGTAACCGGGACCCAAGAATACTTC.

In the case of this clonotype: A read error may account for a junction end that differs from germline. J is TRBJ2-2 and V is TRBV24-1; no firm D call. Germline assignment: CDR1 KGHDR and CDR2 SFDVKD. The CDR3 is made up of 13 amino acids. CDR3 loop: CTTSALTTGELFF. CDR3 bases: TGTACCACCAGTGCTTTGACAACAGGGGAGCTGTTTTTT.

This clonotype was detected once. Compared with germline, one end of the junction differs, possibly owing to a read error. The V and J genes are TRBV11-2 and TRBJ2-1; D possibly uses TRBD1 or TRBD2 (5 bases each). Germline V gives CDR1 SGHAT, CDR2 FQNNGV. The CDR3 extends over 16 amino acids. The CDR3 spells CDSSSRSWASLGEQFF. CDR3 sequence (DNA): TGTGACAGCAGCTCACGCTCATGGGCCTCGCTGGGGGAGCAGTTTTTC.

About this clonotype itself: This is likely a read error, given that the CDR3 carries no conserved phenylalanine or tryptophan at its end. This sequence joins TRBV6-5 and TRBJ1-2; D is unresolved. From germline, CDR1 is MNHEY and CDR2 SVGAGI. The CDR3 runs to 15 residues. CDR3 amino acids: CASSHSRGEGYGYTL. CDR3 DNA: TGTGCCAGCAGTCACTCGAGAGGAGAGGGCTATGGTTACACCCTC.

In regard to this clonotype: One base away lies a much larger clone, so this may be a sequencing read error. V gene TRBV20-1 combines with J gene TRBJ2-1; D is undetermined. From germline, CDR1 is DFQATT and CDR2 SNEGSKA (reference sequence). The V and J ends lost 6 bases and 8 bases respectively, with 17 bases between them. The CDR3 extends over 13 amino acids. As DNA, the CDR3 is TGCAGTGCCCTAACGCCGGCACTCCATGAGCAGTTCTTC. It yields the protein CSALTPALHEQFF.

As concerns this clonotype: One end of the junction varies from germline; a read error may be responsible. V is TRBV28 and J is TRBJ2-2, with 9 bases fitting TRBD1. The CDR3 covers 15 residues. In germline, CDR1 is MDHEN, CDR2 SYDVKM. The CDR3: CASSVQGATTEELFF. The CDR3 DNA follows: TGTGCCAGCAGTGTACAGGGGGCTACGACCGAGGAGCTGTTTTTT.

About this clonotype: This may come from a read error, since a much larger clone is one base off. The chain links TRBV28 to TRBJ1-4, with a tentative D call TRBD1 (6 bases). The CDR3 has 13 residues. CDR1 MDHEN and CDR2 SYDVKM come from the germline V gene. This chain's CDR3 is CANSLAGDEKLFF. The CDR3 region has the DNA TGTGCCAACAGTTTAGCAGGGGATGAAAAACTGTTTTTT.

With respect to this clonotype: Because the CDR3 is missing its conserved closing phenylalanine or tryptophan, this is likely a read error. The J gene is TRBJ2-7, the V gene TRBV11-2, with D unresolved. The length of the CDR3 is 15 residues. Germline V gives CDR1 SGHAT, CDR2 FQNNGV. In DNA, the CDR3 is TGTGCCAGCAGCTTATCTCCGAGTCCCTCCTGCGAGCAGTACTCA. This sequence encodes CASSLSPSPSCEQYS.

This clonotype was picked up many times. The gene calls are TRBV28 and TRBJ2-1, with 13 bases that match TRBD2. The CDR3 covers 18 residues. Looked up from germline, CDR1 is MDHEN and CDR2 is SYDVKM. V was pared by 6 bases and J by 5 bases, with 13 bases of the junction left unmatched. CDR3 DNA sequence: TGTGCCAGCAGGTCCGATTGGACTAGCGGGAGCCAAAACAATGAGCAGTTCTTC. Protein sequence: CASRSDWTSGSQNNEQFF.